The sample holds many counts of the clone carrying this T cell receptor beta chain. Preparing the TCRbeta library involved the use of unique molecular identifiers. MiXCR was run by TCRdb on the PCR reads, yielding one entry per CDR3 protein. The data show hundreds of thousands of distinct CDR3 sequences, approximately 16% seen once. These data originate in a study of T-cell reconstitution after alpha-beta-depleted transplantation in children. There are 12 residues in the CDR3. CDR1 is WNHNN, CDR2 SYGVQD, per germline (reference sequence). V was cut by 5 bases and J by 9 bases, with 8 bases left in between.

The rearrangement joins TRBV10-1 to TRBJ1-6, with D unclear. The clonotype was recovered from a human donor who donated a stem cell graft to a child with acute myeloid leukemia. Sample: PBMCs from the stem cell graft donor, taken from the stem cell graft. Here the CDR3 DNA reads TGCGCCAGCAGTTCGGGATTTTCACCCCTCCACTTT. Its protein product is CASSSGFSPLHF.